Below, 10 T cell receptor beta chains from the same sample are listed, as sequenced in a study of CD8 T cells in Susac syndrome. RNA was extracted with the RNeasy kit, and a quantity of about 0.45 to 1 ug was reverse transcribed using random hexamers. TCRdb itself ran the immunoSEQ multiplex PCR reads through MiXCR, one entry per CDR3 protein. The sample includes roughly 75,000 distinct CDR3 sequences, 93% seen only once; the top ten take around 0.15%. The sequencing input was CD4+ T cells from PBMCs. The receptors were sampled from a human donor with Susac syndrome.

J is TRBJ1-5 and V is TRBV10-3, with TRBD1 matching over 7 bases. The CDR3 runs 14 residues. Germline CDR1 and CDR2: ENHRY and SYGVKD. J gave up 6 bases and V 6 bases, and 8 bases lay outside the gene matches. The CDR3 loop is CAIRLQGVRQPQHF. As DNA, the CDR3 is TGTGCCATCAGGCTCCAGGGGGTCCGTCAGCCCCAGCATTTT.

V usage is TRBV15 and J usage is TRBJ1-2, with D possibly TRBD1 on 6 matching bases. This CDR3 comprises 17 residues. Trimming removed 0 bases from V and 0 bases from J, with 14 bases in between. CDR1 is LNHNV and CDR2 is YYDKDF in the germline V gene (reference sequence). The CDR3 DNA reads TGTGCCACCAGCAGAGATCAATGGGGGCGATCTAACTATGGCTACACCTTC. Translation: CATSRDQWGRSNYGYTF.

In this sample, this clonotype turned up a few times. The rearrangement uses TRBV5-1 and TRBJ2-7; 9 bases match TRBD1. The trim removed 1 base at V and 2 bases at J, leaving 1 base unmatched. The CDR3 is 14 residues long. Germline-derived CDR1 and CDR2 are SGHRS and YFSETQ. In DNA, the CDR3 is TGCGCCAGCAGCTTGAGGGACAGGGCCTACGAGCAGTACTTC. Amino acids: CASSLRDRAYEQYF.

The chain has TRBV9 and TRBJ2-5; TRBD2 matches 7 bases. CDR1 and CDR2 from the germline V gene are SGDLS and YYNGEE. The CDR3 is 16 amino acids. V trimming: 0 bases; J trimming: 2 bases; junction bases outside the gene matches: 7. Here the CDR3 reads CASSVASQRGQETQYF. In DNA, the CDR3 is TGTGCCAGCAGCGTAGCAAGCCAGCGGGGACAAGAGACCCAGTACTTC.

The V call is TRBV29-1, the J call TRBJ2-7, with D possibly matching TRBD2 (6 bases). The CDR3 extends over 18 amino acids. Germline V gives CDR1 SQVTM, CDR2 ANQGSEA. The V end was cut by 4 bases, the J end by 0 bases, with 25 bases between. The CDR3 sequence is CSVVAPHSGGASSYEQYF. CDR3 in DNA: TGCAGCGTTGTAGCCCCCCACTCAGGAGGGGCTAGCTCCTACGAGCAGTACTTC.

The chain combines TRBV6-5 with TRBJ1-6; D uncertain. This CDR3 contains 15 residues. CDR1 and CDR2 from the germline V gene are MNHEY and SVGAGI. V dropped 5 bases and J dropped 7 bases, with 15 bases sitting between them. Here the CDR3 reads CASSRPRAGNSPLHF. CDR3 coding DNA: TGTGCCAGCAGTCGCCCCCGGGCGGGGAATTCACCCCTCCACTTT.

This chain links TRBV9 with TRBJ2-7, with D perhaps being TRBD1 or TRBD2 (6 bases each). This CDR3 contains 14 residues. V dropped 5 bases and J dropped 3 bases, with 15 bases sitting between them. The germline V gene has CDR1 SGDLS and CDR2 YYNGEE. For the CDR3, the DNA is TGTGCCAGCAGTAAGGGGGGACTCTTCTACGAGCAGTACTTC. It specifies CASSKGGLFYEQYF.

The rearrangement joins TRBV15 to TRBJ2-1; 9 bases line up with TRBD1. In germline, CDR1 is LNHNV, CDR2 YYDKDF (reference sequence). The CDR3 extends over 16 amino acids. J lost 4 bases, V lost 1 base, and 5 bases had no gene match. The CDR3 sequence: CATSRGTGGTYNEQFF. The CDR3 bases are TGTGCCACCAGCAGAGGCACAGGGGGCACGTACAATGAGCAGTTCTTC.

V and J are TRBV7-3 and TRBJ1-2; 7 bases agree with TRBD1. The CDR3 runs to 14 residues. Germline V gene data show CDR1 as SGHTA and CDR2 as FQGTGA. V was pared by 4 bases and J by 4 bases, with 6 bases of the junction left unmatched. CDR3 bases: TGTGCCAGCAGCTCTTCGGACAGGAGCTATGGCTACACCTTC. This gives the protein CASSSSDRSYGYTF.

V usage is TRBV9 and J usage is TRBJ2-5; D may be TRBD2 (5 bases). Germline CDR1 SGDLS, CDR2 YYNGEE. V lost 0 bases, J lost 1 base, and 10 bases lay in between. CDR3 length: 15 residues. The CDR3: CASSVGGGAQETQYF. The DNA for the CDR3 is TGTGCCAGCAGCGTAGGAGGAGGTGCCCAAGAGACCCAGTACTTC. Together with reference TRBV9 and TRBJ2-5, the CDR3 gives the full variable domain: DSGVTQTPKHLITATGQRVTLRCSPRSGDLSVYWYQQSLDQGLQFLIQYYNGEERAKGNILERFSAQQFPDLHSELNLSSLELGDSALYFCASSVGGGAQETQYFGPGTRLLVL.